The present T cell receptor beta chain was sequenced within a study of T-cell memory formation after mild COVID-19. Looked up from germline, CDR1 is MNHNY and CDR2 is SVGAGI (reference sequence). Losses at the gene ends were 5 bases for V and 12 bases for J; bases not matched to a gene: 8. This CDR3 region has 12 residues. TCRdb re-derived calls from the 5' RACE reads in MiXCR, one entry per CDR3 protein. The sample has more than 450,000 distinct CDR3 sequences; 15% to 20% are singletons. The clonotype was recovered from an adult woman who had mild COVID-19 (a few samples of this study predate the infection). Cell type and time point are not known. The source material was PBMCs or a T cell subset sorted from them (not recorded which). The chain joins TRBV6-6 to TRBJ2-7; 9 bases match TRBD1. The CDR3 DNA follows: TGTGCCAGCAGTCAAGCCCAGGACAGGGGGTACTTC. Translating gives CASSQAQDRGYF.